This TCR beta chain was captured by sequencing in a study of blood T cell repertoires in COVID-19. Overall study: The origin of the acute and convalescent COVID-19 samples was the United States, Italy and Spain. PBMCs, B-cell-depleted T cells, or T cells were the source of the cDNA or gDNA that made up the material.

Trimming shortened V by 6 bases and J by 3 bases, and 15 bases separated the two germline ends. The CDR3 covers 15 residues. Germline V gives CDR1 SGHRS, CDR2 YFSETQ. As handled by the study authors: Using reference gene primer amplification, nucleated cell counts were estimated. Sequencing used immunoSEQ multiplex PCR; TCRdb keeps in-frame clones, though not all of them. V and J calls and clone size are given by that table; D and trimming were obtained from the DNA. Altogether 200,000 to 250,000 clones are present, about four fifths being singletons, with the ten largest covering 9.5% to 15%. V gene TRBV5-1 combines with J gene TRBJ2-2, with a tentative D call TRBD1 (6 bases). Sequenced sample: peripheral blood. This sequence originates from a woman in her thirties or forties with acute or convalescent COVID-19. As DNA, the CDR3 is TGCGCCAGCAATACCCTATCAGGGGACACCGGGGAGCTGTTTTTT. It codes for CASNTLSGDTGELFF.